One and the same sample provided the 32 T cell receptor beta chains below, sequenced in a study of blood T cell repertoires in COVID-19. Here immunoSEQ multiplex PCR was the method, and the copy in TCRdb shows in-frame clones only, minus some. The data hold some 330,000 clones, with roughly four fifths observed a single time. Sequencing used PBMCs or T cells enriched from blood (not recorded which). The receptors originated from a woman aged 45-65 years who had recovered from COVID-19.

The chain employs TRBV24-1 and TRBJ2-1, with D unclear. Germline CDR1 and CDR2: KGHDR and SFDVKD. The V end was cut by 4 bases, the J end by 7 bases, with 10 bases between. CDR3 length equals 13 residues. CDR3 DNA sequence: TGTGCCACCAGTGACTCCAACGGGAATGAGCAGTTCTTC. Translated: CATSDSNGNEQFF.

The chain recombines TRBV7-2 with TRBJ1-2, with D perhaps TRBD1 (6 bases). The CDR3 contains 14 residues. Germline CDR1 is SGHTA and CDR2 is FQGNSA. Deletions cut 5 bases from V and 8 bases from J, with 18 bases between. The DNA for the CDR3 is TGTGCCAGCAGCCAGGGCGAGACAGGACGAGGCTACACCTTC. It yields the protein CASSQGETGRGYTF. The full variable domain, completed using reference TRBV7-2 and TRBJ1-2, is GAGVSQSPSNKVTEKGKDVELRCDPISGHTALYWYRQSLGQGLEFLIYFQGNSAPDKSGLPSDRFSAERTGGSVSTLTIQRTQQEDSAVYLCASSQGETGRGYTFGSGTRLTVV.

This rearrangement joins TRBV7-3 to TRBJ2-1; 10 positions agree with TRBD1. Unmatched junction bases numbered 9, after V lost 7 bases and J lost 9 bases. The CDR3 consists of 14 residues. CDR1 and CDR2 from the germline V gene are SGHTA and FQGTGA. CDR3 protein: CASTRDRGSTEQFF. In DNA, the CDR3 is TGTGCCAGCACCCGGGACAGGGGTTCAACTGAGCAGTTCTTC.

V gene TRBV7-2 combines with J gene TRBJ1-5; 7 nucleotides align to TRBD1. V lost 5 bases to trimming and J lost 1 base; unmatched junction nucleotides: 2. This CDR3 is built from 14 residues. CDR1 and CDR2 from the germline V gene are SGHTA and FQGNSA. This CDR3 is CASSRGRSNQPQHF. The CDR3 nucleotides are TGTGCCAGCAGCAGGGGGCGAAGCAATCAGCCCCAGCATTTT.

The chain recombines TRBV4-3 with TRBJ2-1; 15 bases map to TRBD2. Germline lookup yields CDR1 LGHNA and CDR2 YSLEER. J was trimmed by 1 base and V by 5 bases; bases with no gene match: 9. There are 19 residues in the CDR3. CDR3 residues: CASSTVGLAGGGSYNEQFF. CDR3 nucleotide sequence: TGCGCCAGCAGCACGGTCGGACTAGCGGGAGGGGGGTCCTACAATGAGCAGTTCTTC.

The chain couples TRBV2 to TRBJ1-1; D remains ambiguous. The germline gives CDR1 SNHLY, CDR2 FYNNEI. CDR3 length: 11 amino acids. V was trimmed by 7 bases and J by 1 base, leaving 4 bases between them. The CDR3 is CASMRNTEAFF. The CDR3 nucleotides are TGTGCCAGCATGAGGAACACTGAAGCTTTCTTT.

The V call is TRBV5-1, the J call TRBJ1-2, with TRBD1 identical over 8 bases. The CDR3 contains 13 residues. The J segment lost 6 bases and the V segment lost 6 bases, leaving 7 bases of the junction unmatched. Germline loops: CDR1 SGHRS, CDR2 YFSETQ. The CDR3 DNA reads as TGCGCCAGCATGAGAACAGGGGGGGATGGCTACACCTTC. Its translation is CASMRTGGDGYTF.

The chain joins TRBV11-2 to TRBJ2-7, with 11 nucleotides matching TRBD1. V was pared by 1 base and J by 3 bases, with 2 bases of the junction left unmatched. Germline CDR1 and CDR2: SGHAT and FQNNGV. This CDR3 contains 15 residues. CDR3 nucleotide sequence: TGTGCCAGCAGCTTAGGAGGGACAGGGGGCTACGAGCAGTACTTC. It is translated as CASSLGGTGGYEQYF.

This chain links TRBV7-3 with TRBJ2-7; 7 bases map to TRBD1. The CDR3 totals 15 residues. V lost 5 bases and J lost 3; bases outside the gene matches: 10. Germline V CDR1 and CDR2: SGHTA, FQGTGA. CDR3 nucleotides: TGTGCCAGCAGCCCCTCCGGGACAGAACACTACGAGCAGTACTTC. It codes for CASSPSGTEHYEQYF.

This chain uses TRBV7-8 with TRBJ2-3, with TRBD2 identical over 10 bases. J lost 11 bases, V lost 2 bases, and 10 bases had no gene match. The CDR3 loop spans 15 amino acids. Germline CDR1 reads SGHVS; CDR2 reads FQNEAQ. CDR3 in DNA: TGTGCCAGCAGCTTAAAACTAGCGGGACCGTGGGAGCAGTATTTT. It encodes CASSLKLAGPWEQYF.

In DNA form, the CDR3 reads TGTGCCAGCAGTGACGGGGACAGAGCCAACACTGAAGCTTTCTTT. Protein: CASSDGDRANTEAFF. The chain combines TRBV2 with TRBJ1-1; 7 bases fit TRBD1. V shed 3 bases and J 2 bases; nucleotides not matched to a gene: 6. Germline V CDR1 and CDR2: SNHLY, FYNNEI. The CDR3 loop spans 15 amino acids.

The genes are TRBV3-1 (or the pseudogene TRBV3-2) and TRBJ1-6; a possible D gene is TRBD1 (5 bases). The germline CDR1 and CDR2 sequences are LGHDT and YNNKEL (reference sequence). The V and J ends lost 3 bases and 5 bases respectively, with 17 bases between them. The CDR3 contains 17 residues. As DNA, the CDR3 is TGTGCCAGCAGCCAGGACCCTAGTGGGGCGGATAATTCACCCCTCCACTTT. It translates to CASSQDPSGADNSPLHF.

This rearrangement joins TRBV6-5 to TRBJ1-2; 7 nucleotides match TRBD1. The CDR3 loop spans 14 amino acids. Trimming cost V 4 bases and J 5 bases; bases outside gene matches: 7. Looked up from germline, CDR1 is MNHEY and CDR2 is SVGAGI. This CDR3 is CASSSTGNLYGYTF. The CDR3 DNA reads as TGTGCCAGCAGTTCGACAGGGAACCTTTATGGCTACACCTTC.

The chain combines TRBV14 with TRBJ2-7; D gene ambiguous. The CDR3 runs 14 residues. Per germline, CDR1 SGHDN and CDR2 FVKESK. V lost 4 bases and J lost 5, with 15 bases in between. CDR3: CASSPRLSSHEQYF. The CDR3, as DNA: TGTGCCAGCAGCCCCAGGCTATCCAGCCACGAGCAGTACTTC. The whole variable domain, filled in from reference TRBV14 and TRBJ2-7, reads EAGVTQFPSHSVIEKGQTVTLRCDPISGHDNLYWYRRVMGKEIKFLLHFVKESKQDESGMPNNRFLAERTGGTYSTLKVQPAELEDSGVYFCASSPRLSSHEQYFGPGTRLTVT.

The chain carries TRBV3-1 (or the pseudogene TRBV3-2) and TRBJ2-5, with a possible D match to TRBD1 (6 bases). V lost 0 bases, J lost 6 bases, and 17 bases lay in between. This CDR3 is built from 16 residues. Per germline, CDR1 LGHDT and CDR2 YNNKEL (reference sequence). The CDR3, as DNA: TGTGCCAGCAGCCAAGATTTTGGCCAGGGGATGAAGACCCAGTACTTC. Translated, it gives CASSQDFGQGMKTQYF.

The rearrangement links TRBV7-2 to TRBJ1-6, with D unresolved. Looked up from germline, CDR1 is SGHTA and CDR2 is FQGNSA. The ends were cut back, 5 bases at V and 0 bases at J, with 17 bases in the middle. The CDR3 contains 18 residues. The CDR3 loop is CASSPGGAGLSYNSPLHF. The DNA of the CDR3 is TGTGCCAGCAGCCCCGGAGGAGCGGGTCTCTCCTATAATTCACCCCTCCACTTT.

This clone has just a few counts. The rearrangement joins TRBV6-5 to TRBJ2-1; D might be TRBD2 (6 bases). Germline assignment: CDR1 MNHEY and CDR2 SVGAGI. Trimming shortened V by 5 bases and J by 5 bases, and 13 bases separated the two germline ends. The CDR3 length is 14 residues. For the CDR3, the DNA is TGTGCCAGCAGTCCAGGACTACCTCACAATGAGCAGTTCTTC. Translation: CASSPGLPHNEQFF.

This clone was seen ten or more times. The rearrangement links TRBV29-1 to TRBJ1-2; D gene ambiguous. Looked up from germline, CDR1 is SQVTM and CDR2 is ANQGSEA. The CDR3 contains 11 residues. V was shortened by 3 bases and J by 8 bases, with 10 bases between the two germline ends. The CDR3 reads CSVDSRSGYTF. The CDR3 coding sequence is TGCAGCGTTGATAGCAGATCCGGCTACACCTTC.

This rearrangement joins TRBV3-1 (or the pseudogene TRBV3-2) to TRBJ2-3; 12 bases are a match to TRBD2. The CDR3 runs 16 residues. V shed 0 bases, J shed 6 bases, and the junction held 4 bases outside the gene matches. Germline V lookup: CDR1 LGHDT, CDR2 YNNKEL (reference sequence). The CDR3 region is CASSQDASGRADTQYF. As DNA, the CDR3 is TGTGCCAGCAGCCAAGATGCTAGCGGGAGGGCGGATACGCAGTATTTT.

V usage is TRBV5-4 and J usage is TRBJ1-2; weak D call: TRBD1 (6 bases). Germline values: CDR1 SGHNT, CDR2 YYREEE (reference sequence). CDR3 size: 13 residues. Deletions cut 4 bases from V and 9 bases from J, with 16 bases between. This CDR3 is CASSPTGLMRYTF. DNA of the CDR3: TGTGCCAGCAGCCCGACAGGCCTTATGCGCTACACCTTC. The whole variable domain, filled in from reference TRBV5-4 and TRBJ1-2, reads ETGVTQSPTHLIKTRGQQVTLRCSSQSGHNTVSWYQQALGQGPQFIFQYYREEENGRGNFPPRFSGLQFPNYSSELNVNALELDDSALYLCASSPTGLMRYTFGSGTRLTVV.

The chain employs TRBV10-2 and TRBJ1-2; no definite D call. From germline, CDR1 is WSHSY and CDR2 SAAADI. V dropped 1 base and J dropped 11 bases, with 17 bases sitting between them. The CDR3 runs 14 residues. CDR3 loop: CASSELMGKAGYTF. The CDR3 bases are TGCGCCAGCAGTGAGTTGATGGGCAAGGCAGGTTACACCTTC.

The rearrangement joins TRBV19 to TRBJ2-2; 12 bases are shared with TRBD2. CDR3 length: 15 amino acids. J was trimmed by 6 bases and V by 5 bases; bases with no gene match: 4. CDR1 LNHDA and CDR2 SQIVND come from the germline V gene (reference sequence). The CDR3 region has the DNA TGTGCCAGTAGTCCTCGACTAGCGGGGGCCGGGGAGCTGTTTTTT. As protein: CASSPRLAGAGELFF.

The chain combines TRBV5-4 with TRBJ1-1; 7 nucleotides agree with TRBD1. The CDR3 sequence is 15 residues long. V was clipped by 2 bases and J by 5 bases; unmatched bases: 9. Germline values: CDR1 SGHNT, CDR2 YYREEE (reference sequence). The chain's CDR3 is CASSFGQVGGTEAFF. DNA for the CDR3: TGTGCCAGCAGCTTTGGACAGGTCGGTGGGACTGAAGCTTTCTTT.

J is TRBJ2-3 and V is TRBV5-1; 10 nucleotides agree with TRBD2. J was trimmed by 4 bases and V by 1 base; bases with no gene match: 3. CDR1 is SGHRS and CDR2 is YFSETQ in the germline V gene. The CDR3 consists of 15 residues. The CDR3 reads CASSLRGLASDTQYF. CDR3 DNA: TGCGCCAGCAGCTTGAGGGGACTAGCGTCAGATACGCAGTATTTT.

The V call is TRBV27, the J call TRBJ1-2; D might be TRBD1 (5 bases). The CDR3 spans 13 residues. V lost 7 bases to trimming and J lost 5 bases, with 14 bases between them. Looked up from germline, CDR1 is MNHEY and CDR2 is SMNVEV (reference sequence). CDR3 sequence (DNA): TGTGCCAGCACCCCGGGGGGGGAGTATGGCTACACCTTC. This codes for CASTPGGEYGYTF.

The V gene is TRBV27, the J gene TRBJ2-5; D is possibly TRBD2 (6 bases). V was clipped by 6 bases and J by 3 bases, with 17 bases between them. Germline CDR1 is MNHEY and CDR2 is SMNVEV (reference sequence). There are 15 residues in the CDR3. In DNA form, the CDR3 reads TGTGCCAGCAGCAGGGACTCTCTGATCAAAGAGACCCAGTACTTC. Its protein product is CASSRDSLIKETQYF.

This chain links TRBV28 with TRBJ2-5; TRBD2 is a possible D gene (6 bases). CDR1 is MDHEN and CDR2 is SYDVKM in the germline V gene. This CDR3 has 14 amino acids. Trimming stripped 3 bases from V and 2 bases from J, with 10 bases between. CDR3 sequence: CASSLPAGQETQYF. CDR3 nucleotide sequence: TGTGCCAGCAGTTTGCCCGCGGGACAAGAGACCCAGTACTTC.

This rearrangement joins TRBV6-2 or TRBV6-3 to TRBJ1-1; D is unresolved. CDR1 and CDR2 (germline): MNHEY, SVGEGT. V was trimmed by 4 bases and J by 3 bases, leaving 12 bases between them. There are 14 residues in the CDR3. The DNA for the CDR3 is TGTGCCAGCAGTTTAGTCCAGGCCTACACTGAAGCTTTCTTT. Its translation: CASSLVQAYTEAFF.

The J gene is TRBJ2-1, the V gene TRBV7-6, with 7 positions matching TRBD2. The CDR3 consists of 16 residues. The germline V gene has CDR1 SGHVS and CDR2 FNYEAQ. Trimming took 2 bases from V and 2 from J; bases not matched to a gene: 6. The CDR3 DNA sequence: TGTGCCAGCAGCTTAAATAGCGGGTATACCTACAATGAGCAGTTCTTC. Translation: CASSLNSGYTYNEQFF. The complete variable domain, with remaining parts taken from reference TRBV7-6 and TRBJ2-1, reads GAGVSQSPRYKVTKRGQDVALRCDPISGHVSLYWYRQALGQGPEFLTYFNYEAQQDKSGLPNDRFSAERPEGSISTLTIQRTEQRDSAMYRCASSLNSGYTYNEQFFGPGTRLTVL.

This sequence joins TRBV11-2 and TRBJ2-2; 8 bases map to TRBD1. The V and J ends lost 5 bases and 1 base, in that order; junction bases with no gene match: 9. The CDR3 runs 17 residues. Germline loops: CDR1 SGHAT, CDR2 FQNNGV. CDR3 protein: CASSPPGTGVNTGELFF. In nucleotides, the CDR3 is TGTGCCAGCAGCCCGCCCGGGACAGGAGTGAACACCGGGGAGCTGTTTTTT.

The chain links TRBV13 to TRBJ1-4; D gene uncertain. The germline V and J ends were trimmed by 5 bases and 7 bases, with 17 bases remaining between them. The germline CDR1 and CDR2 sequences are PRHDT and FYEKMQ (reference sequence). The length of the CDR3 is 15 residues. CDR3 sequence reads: CASSPSPLSGEKLFF. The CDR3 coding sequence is TGTGCCAGCAGCCCATCACCCCTTTCGGGTGAAAAACTGTTTTTT.

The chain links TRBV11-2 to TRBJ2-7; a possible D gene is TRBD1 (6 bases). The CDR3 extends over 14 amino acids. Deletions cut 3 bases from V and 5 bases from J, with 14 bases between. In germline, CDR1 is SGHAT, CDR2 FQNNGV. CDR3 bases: TGTGCCAGCAGCTTTATGCAGGGGTTCCACGAGCAGTACTTC. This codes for CASSFMQGFHEQYF.